This TCR beta chain was sequenced for a study of CD8+CD57+ T cells in acquired aplastic anemia. Whole-study context: Sorted CD4+ plus CD8+ cells gave DNA averaging approximately 2.9 ug. Overall study findings and caveats: Significant differences in CD8+ Simpson's diversity were not observed between patients and controls.

The CDR3 covers 14 residues. V was cut by 6 bases and J by 4 bases, with 16 bases left in between. Germline loops: CDR1 SGHVS, CDR2 FQNEAQ. A word on this clonotype: The antigen remains undetermined.

Before being chosen for sequencing, patients had shown CD8+CD57+ cell expansion by flow cytometry. Genomic DNA, serving as template, underwent TCR beta VDJ and CDR3 profiling. TCRdb reprocessed the reads via MiXCR and lists one record per CDR3 protein. The sample consists of 150,000 to 200,000 distinct CDR3 sequences, roughly half of them appearing once. The TCR was taken from a human donor with aplastic anemia. The chain has TRBV7-8 and TRBJ2-7; D may match TRBD1 or TRBD2 (5 bases each). The sample consisted of sorted CD4+, CD8+, or CD8+CD57+ T cells (not recorded which) from PBMCs. CDR3 sequence reads: CASRGPGRTYEQYF. CDR3 in DNA: TGTGCCAGCAGGGGACCCGGACGGACGTACGAGCAGTACTTC. The full variable domain, rest sourced from reference TRBV7-8 and TRBJ2-7, is GAGVSQSPRYKVAKRGQDVALRCDPISGHVSLFWYQQALGQGPEFLTYFQNEAQLDKSGLPSDRFFAERPEGSVSTLKIQRTQQEDSAVYLCASRGPGRTYEQYFGPGTRLTVT.